One T cell receptor (beta chain) is described in this entry. The antigen is not known. CDR1 is SGHRS and CDR2 is YFSETQ in the germline V gene. The CDR3 consists of 17 residues. V lost 5 bases and J 0 bases, leaving 19 bases between the germline ends. The PCR employed 60 Vbeta primers together with 13 Jbeta primers. The table came from immunoSEQ multiplex PCR; TCRdb's copy has only in-frame clones and leaves some out. The sample lists 95,000 to 150,000 clones; just over 65% were seen once. This entry is derived from a study of cytomegalovirus exposure and HLA in healthy donors. Findings and caveats of the study: What was likely a sequencing artifact was a cluster of highly shared sequence variants.

The chain has TRBV5-1 and TRBJ2-3, with D unresolved. This clonotype originated in a man aged 18 to 29 in good health and CMV-seronegative. Sequencing used PBMCs. The CDR3 nucleotides are TGCGCCAGCAGTCAATCGCCCGCGCTAACTAGCACAGATACGCAGTATTTT. Its translation: CASSQSPALTSTDTQYF.